This entry lists 6 T cell receptor beta chains sequenced from one sample in a study of radiotherapy plus CTLA-4 blockade in lung cancer. Some clones are missing from TCRdb's copy, which holds only in-frame ones; the method was immunoSEQ multiplex PCR. The data show around 63,000 clones, with 70% to 80% seen just once and 15% to 20% held by the top ten. This specimen consisted of peripheral blood, obtained from a patient treated with radiotherapy plus ipilimumab. The receptors were gathered from a human donor with non-small cell lung cancer whose response to radiotherapy plus ipilimumab could not be evaluated. Some clones in this sample may be carry-over from other donors' samples.

This chain uses TRBV9 with TRBJ1-1; D gene ambiguous. The CDR3 totals 14 residues. V was pared by 0 bases and J by 2 bases, with 8 bases between. The germline gives CDR1 SGDLS, CDR2 YYNGEE. DNA for the CDR3: TGTGCCAGCAGCGTAGAAGCACTTAACACTGAAGCTTTCTTT. Residues: CASSVEALNTEAFF.

The genes are TRBV12-5 and TRBJ1-5, with D uncertain. V shed 7 bases and J shed 5 bases, with 18 bases lying between them. CDR3 length equals 15 residues. Per germline, CDR1 LGHNT and CDR2 FRNRAP. The CDR3 spells CASVYWPYGDQPQHF. The DNA of the CDR3 is TGTGCTAGTGTCTATTGGCCCTACGGGGATCAGCCCCAGCATTTT.

This chain joins TRBV7-3 and TRBJ2-1; TRBD2 aligns across 9 bases. Germline-derived CDR1 and CDR2 are SGHTA and FQGTGA. The CDR3 is made up of 17 amino acids. Trimming took 1 base from V and 7 from J; bases not matched to a gene: 11. The DNA for the CDR3 is TGTGCCAGCAGCTTAAACCCCCAGGCGGGGGGGCTTAATGAGCAGTTCTTC. It is translated as CASSLNPQAGGLNEQFF.

Only a few counts were recorded for this clone. V usage is TRBV18 and J usage is TRBJ1-6, with 10 bases that match TRBD1. The CDR3 sequence is 16 residues long. Trimming took 6 bases from V and 9 from J; bases not matched to a gene: 11. Germline CDR1 KGHSH, CDR2 LQKENI. The CDR3 nucleotides are TGTGCCAGCTCGCGACAGGGGGCGACGGGTACTTCACCCCTCCACTTT. Its translation is CASSRQGATGTSPLHF. The whole variable domain, remainder taken from reference TRBV18 and TRBJ1-6, is NAGVMQNPRHLVRRRGQEARLRCSPMKGHSHVYWYRQLPEEGLKFMVYLQKENIIDESGMPKERFSAEFPKEGPSILRIQQVVRGDSAAYFCASSRQGATGTSPLHFGNGTRLTVT.

This rearrangement joins TRBV2 to TRBJ2-7; 7 bases match TRBD1. CDR3 length: 15 amino acids. From germline, CDR1 is SNHLY and CDR2 FYNNEI. With 9 bases clipped from V and 2 bases from J, the junction kept 13 bases outside the gene matches. CDR3 nucleotide sequence: TGTGCCAGGCAGGTTCCGGGACAGAGAACCTACGAGCAGTACTTC. Its translation: CARQVPGQRTYEQYF.

V gene TRBV2 combines with J gene TRBJ2-7; no firm D call. With 6 bases removed from V and 0 bases from J, the gap between germline ends came to 15 bases. The CDR3 has 15 amino acids. Germline V gene sequence: CDR1 SNHLY, CDR2 FYNNEI. CDR3: CASRPRSASSYEQYF. The CDR3 bases are TGTGCCAGCAGGCCCAGGTCGGCCAGCTCCTACGAGCAGTACTTC.